Described below is a single TCR beta chain sequence and its context. As yet, its antigen is unknown. The data originate from a study of siplizumab effects on memory and regulatory T cells. Notes on the study in general: Naive T cells were seemingly more diverse than memory cells, and major contributions to the alloresponse seemed to be made by them. Alloreactive sequences traceable to unstimulated CD4+ memory cells were significantly reduced by siplizumab. A mean of approximately 69% of mappable alloreactive CD4+ clones were Treg-derived with siplizumab, compared with about 28% in controls.

Assays captured approximately 100,000 TCR templates per sample. Clones were read by immunoSEQ multiplex PCR, and TCRdb kept only the in-frame ones, dropping some. The sample has more than 90,000 clones, roughly 94% seen once; the top ten hold about 1.4%. From germline, CDR1 is MDHEN and CDR2 SYDVKM. This CDR3 contains 15 residues. Germline trimming cut 5 bases from V and 3 bases from J; bases unmatched to any gene: 9. What was sequenced was non-Treg CD4+ T cells sorted from blood. The chain couples TRBV28 to TRBJ2-7, with 8 bases lining up with TRBD1. The receptor was derived from a human donor in good health. DNA of the CDR3: TGTGCCAGCAGTATGACCGGGACAGGCCTCTACGAGCAGTACTTC. It specifies CASSMTGTGLYEQYF.